This is a list of T cell receptor beta chains from one sample in a study of cytomegalovirus exposure and HLA in healthy donors. TCRdb's copy holds only in-frame clones and misses some; the assay was immunoSEQ multiplex PCR. This sample carries 150,000 to 200,000 clones, 79% of them seen once, and the ten largest clones take 3.5% to 5%. The sequencing input was PBMCs. These receptors originate from a woman aged 25-40 years in good health and CMV-seropositive. Each CDR3 is given without its conserved first and last residue. Clone size is given for some rows only: seen once, a few or many times, or a class if the clone is expanded.

clone_size: .
j_call: TRBJ2-1
cdr3_length: 14
v_call: TRBV10-3
cdr3_aa: AISPLAGATYNEQF

clone_size: .
j_call: TRBJ2-2
cdr3_length: 14
v_call: TRBV5-1
cdr3_aa: ASSFAGTMNTGELF

clone_size: .
j_call: TRBJ1-1
cdr3_length: 11
v_call: TRBV7-6
cdr3_aa: ASSFRRGAEAF

clone_size: few
j_call: TRBJ1-4
cdr3_length: 12
v_call: TRBV2
cdr3_aa: ASTLGTGRSKLF

clone_size: .
j_call: TRBJ2-5
cdr3_length: 13
v_call: TRBV4-2
cdr3_aa: ASSRIAGVLETQY

clone_size: .
j_call: TRBJ1-1
cdr3_length: 15
v_call: TRBV4-2
cdr3_aa: ASSQVAFRDRGTEAF

clone_size: once
j_call: TRBJ2-1
cdr3_length: 14
v_call: TRBV7-8
cdr3_aa: ASSLHETSGRGEQF

clone_size: .
j_call: TRBJ2-1
cdr3_length: 14
v_call: TRBV5-1
cdr3_aa: ASRYDDRGTYNEQF

clone_size: .
j_call: TRBJ1-1
cdr3_length: 10
v_call: TRBV2
cdr3_aa: ASSEGRGGAF

clone_size: .
j_call: TRBJ2-7
cdr3_length: 12
v_call: TRBV6-5
cdr3_aa: ASSYYSGTYEQY

clone_size: .
j_call: TRBJ1-1
cdr3_length: 14
v_call: TRBV11-3
cdr3_aa: ASSPTGARADTEAF

clone_size: .
j_call: TRBJ1-1
cdr3_length: 13
v_call: TRBV5-1
cdr3_aa: ASSLVGGIGTEAF

clone_size: .
j_call: TRBJ2-3
cdr3_length: 12
v_call: TRBV10-1
cdr3_aa: ASSDEILSDTQY

clone_size: .
j_call: TRBJ1-1
cdr3_length: 11
v_call: TRBV4-2
cdr3_aa: ASSQAVNTEAF

clone_size: .
j_call: TRBJ2-5
cdr3_length: 10
v_call: TRBV19
cdr3_aa: ASRQAGETQY

clone_size: few
j_call: TRBJ2-7
cdr3_length: 12
v_call: TRBV28
cdr3_aa: ASGETGSSYEQY

clone_size: .
j_call: TRBJ1-3
cdr3_length: 11
v_call: TRBV4-3
cdr3_aa: ASSQGLSNTIY

clone_size: .
j_call: TRBJ2-6
cdr3_length: 15
v_call: TRBV7-2
cdr3_aa: ASSLNSPTSGANVLT

clone_size: once
j_call: TRBJ2-3
cdr3_length: 13
v_call: TRBV28
cdr3_aa: ASSLVAGSTDTQY

clone_size: .
j_call: TRBJ2-7
cdr3_length: 11
v_call: TRBV7-2
cdr3_aa: ASRGLATYEQY

clone_size: few
j_call: TRBJ1-1
cdr3_length: 13
v_call: TRBV4-1
cdr3_aa: ASSRPRTGNTEAF

clone_size: few
j_call: TRBJ2-7
cdr3_length: 13
v_call: TRBV6-5
cdr3_aa: ASSSPGQGSYEQY

clone_size: few
j_call: TRBJ2-7
cdr3_length: 12
v_call: TRBV2
cdr3_aa: ASKGGGSSYEQY

clone_size: once
j_call: TRBJ2-3
cdr3_length: 17
v_call: TRBV12-5
cdr3_aa: ASGYRHSATSGNTDTQY

clone_size: few
j_call: TRBJ2-1
cdr3_length: 10
v_call: TRBV30
cdr3_aa: AWAAGYNEQF

clone_size: .
j_call: TRBJ2-7
cdr3_length: 13
v_call: TRBV27
cdr3_aa: ASSLVPGLLYEQY

clone_size: .
j_call: TRBJ2-2
cdr3_length: 12
v_call: TRBV2
cdr3_aa: ASTAVADTGELF

clone_size: once
j_call: TRBJ2-3
cdr3_length: 10
v_call: TRBV2
cdr3_aa: ASSPEGDEQY